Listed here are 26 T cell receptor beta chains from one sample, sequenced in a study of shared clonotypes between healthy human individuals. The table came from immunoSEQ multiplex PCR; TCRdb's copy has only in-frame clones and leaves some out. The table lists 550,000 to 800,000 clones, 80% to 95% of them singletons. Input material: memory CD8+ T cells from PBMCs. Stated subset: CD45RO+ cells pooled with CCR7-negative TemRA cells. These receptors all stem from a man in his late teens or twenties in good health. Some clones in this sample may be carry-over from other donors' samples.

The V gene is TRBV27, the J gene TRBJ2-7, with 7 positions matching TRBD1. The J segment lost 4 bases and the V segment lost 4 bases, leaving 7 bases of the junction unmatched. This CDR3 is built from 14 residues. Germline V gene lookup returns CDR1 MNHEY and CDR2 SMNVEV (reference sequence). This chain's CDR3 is CASSSAGTAYEQYF. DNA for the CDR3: TGTGCCAGCAGTTCCGCCGGGACAGCTTACGAGCAGTACTTC.

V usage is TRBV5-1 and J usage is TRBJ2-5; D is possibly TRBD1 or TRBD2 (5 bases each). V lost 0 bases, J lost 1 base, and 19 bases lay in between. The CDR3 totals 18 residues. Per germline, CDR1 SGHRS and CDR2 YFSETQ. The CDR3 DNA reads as TGCGCCAGCAGCTTGGCCCGCAGGGATGCTAGCAGCCAAGAGACCCAGTACTTC. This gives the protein CASSLARRDASSQETQYF.

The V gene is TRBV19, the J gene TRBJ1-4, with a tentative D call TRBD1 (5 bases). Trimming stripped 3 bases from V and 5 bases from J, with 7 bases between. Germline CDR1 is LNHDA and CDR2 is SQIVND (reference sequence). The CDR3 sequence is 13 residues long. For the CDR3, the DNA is TGTGCCAGTAGTATGGGGGACAATGAAAAACTGTTTTTT. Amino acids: CASSMGDNEKLFF.

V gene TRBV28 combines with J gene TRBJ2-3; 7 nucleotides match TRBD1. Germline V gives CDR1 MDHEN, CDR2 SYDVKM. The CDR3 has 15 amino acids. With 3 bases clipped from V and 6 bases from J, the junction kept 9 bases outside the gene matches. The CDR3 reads CASSLRTGLGDTQYF. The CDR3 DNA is TGTGCCAGCAGTTTGCGGACAGGTCTTGGGGATACGCAGTATTTT. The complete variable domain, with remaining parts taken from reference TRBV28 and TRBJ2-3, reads DVKVTQSSRYLVKRTGEKVFLECVQDMDHENMFWYRQDPGLGLRLIYFSYDVKMKEKGDIPEGYSVSREKKERFSLILESASTNQTSMYLCASSLRTGLGDTQYFGPGTRLTVL.

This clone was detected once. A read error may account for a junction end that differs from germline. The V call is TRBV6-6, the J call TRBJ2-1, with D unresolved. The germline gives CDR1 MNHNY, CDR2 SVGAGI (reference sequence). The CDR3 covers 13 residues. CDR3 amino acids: CASSYDSDNEQFF. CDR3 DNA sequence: TGTGCCAGCAGTTACGACTCCGACAATGAGCAGTTCTTC.

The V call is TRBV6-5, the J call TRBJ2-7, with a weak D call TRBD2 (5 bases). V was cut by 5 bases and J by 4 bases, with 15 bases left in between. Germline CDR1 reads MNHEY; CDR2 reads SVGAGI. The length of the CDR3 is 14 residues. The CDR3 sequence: CASSEGPGLYEQYF. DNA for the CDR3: TGTGCCAGCAGTGAAGGCCCGGGATTGTACGAGCAGTACTTC.

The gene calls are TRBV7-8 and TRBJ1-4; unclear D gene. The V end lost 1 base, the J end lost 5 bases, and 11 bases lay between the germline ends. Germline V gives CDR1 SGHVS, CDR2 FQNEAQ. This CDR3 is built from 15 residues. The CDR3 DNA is TGTGCCAGCAGCTTAGGTAACGACCTAAATGAAAAACTGTTTTTT. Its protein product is CASSLGNDLNEKLFF.

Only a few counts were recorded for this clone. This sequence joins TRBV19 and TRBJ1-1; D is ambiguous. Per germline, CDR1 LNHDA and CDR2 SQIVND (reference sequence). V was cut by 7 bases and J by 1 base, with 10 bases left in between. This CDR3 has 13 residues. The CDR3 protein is CASTQTENTEAFF. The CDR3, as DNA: TGTGCCAGTACCCAAACGGAGAACACTGAAGCTTTCTTT.

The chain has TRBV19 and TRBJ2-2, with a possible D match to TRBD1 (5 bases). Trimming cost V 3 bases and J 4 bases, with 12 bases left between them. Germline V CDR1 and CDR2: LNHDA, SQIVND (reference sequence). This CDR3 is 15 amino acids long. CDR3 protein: CASSIVQVGTGELFF. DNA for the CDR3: TGTGCCAGTAGTATCGTACAGGTGGGCACCGGGGAGCTGTTTTTT.

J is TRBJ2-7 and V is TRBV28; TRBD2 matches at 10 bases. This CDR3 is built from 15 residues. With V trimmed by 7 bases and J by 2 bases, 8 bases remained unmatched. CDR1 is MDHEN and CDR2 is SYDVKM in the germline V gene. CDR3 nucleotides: TGTGCCAGCAACAGGGGACTAGCGAACGCCTACGAGCAGTACTTC. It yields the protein CASNRGLANAYEQYF. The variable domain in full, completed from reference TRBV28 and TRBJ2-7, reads DVKVTQSSRYLVKRTGEKVFLECVQDMDHENMFWYRQDPGLGLRLIYFSYDVKMKEKGDIPEGYSVSREKKERFSLILESASTNQTSMYLCASNRGLANAYEQYFGPGTRLTVT.

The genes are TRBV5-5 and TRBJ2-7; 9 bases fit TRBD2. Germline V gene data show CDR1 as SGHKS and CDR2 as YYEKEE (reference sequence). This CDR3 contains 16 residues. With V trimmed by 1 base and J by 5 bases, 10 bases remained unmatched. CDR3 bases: TGTGCCAGCAGCTTGCTAGCGGGAAGACCTAGGGACGAGCAGTACTTC. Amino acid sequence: CASSLLAGRPRDEQYF.

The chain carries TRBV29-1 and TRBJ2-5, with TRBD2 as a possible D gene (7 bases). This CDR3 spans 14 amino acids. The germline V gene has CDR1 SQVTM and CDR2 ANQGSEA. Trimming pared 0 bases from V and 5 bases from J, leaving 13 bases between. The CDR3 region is CSVEDRGGWETQYF. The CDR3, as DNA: TGCAGCGTTGAAGATCGCGGGGGCTGGGAGACCCAGTACTTC. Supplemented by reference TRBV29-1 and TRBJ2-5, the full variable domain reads SAVISQKPSRDICQRGTSLTIQCQVDSQVTMMFWYRQQPGQSLTLIATANQGSEATYESGFVIDKFPISRPNLTFSTLTVSNMSPEDSSIYLCSVEDRGGWETQYFGPGTRLLVL.

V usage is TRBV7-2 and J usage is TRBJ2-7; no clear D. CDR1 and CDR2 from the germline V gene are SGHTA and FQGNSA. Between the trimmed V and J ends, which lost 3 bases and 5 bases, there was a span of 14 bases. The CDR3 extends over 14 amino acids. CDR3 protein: CASSFSRARDEQYF. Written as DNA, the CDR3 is TGTGCCAGCAGCTTCTCCCGGGCGCGCGACGAGCAGTACTTC.

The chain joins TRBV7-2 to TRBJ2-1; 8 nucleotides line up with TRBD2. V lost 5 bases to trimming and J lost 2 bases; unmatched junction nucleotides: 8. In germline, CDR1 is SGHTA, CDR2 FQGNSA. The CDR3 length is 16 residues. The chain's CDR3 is CASSPREGDPYNEQFF. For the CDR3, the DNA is TGTGCCAGCAGCCCCCGGGAGGGGGACCCCTACAATGAGCAGTTCTTC.

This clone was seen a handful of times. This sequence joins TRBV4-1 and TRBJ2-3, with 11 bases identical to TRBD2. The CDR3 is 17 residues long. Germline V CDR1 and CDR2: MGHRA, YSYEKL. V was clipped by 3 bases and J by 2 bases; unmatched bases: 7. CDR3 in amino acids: CASSQTSGKGFTDTQYF. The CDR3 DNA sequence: TGCGCCAGCAGCCAGACTAGCGGGAAGGGATTCACAGATACGCAGTATTTT.

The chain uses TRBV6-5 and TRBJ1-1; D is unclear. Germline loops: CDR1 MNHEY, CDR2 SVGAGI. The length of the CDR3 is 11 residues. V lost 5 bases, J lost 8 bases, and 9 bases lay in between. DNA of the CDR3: TGTGCCAGCAGTACGGTTCGGGAAGCTTTCTTT. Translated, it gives CASSTVREAFF.

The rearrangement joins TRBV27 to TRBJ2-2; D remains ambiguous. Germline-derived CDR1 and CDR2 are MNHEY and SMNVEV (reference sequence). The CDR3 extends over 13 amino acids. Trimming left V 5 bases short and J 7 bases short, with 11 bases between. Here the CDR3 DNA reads TGTGCCAGCAGTCTGCGAGCAGGCGGGGAGCTGTTTTTT. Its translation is CASSLRAGGELFF.

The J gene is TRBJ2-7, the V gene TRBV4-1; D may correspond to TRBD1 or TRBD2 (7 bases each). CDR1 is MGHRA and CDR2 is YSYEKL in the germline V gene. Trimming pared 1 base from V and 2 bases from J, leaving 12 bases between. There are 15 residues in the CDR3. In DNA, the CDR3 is TGCGCCAGCAGCCAAGGCAGGGGGGGTACCTACGAGCAGTACTTC. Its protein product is CASSQGRGGTYEQYF.

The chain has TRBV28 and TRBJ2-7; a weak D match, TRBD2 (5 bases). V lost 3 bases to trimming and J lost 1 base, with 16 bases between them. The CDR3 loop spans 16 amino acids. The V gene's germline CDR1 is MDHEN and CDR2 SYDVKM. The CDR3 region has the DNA TGTGCCAGCAGTTTCCCGGCAGGACTGGGGTCCTACGAGCAGTACTTC. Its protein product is CASSFPAGLGSYEQYF.

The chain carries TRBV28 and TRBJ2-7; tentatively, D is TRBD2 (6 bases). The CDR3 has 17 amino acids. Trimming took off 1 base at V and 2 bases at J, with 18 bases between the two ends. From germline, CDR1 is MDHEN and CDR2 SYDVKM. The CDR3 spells CASSLFPPGGTTYEQYF. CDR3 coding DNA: TGTGCCAGCAGTTTATTCCCTCCCGGGGGAACCACCTACGAGCAGTACTTC.

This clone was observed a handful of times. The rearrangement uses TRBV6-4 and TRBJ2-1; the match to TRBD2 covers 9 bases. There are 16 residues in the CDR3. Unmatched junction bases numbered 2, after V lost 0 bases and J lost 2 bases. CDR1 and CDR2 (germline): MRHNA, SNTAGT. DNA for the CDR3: TGTGCCAGCAGTGACTCAGCGGGAGGACCCTACAATGAGCAGTTCTTC. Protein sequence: CASSDSAGGPYNEQFF.

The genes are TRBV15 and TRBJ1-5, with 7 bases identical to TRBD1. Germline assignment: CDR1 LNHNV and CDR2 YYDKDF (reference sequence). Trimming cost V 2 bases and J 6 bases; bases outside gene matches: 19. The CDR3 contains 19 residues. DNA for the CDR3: TGTGCCACCAGCAGACCAAGACAGGGTTTGGGCTCCTTCGGTCAGCCCCAGCATTTT. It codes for CATSRPRQGLGSFGQPQHF.

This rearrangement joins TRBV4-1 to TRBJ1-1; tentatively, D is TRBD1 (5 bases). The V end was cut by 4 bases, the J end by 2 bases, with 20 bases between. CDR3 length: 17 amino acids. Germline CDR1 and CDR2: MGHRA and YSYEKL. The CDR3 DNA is TGCGCCAGCAGCCCACCTGGGGAGGGACCTACTAACACTGAAGCTTTCTTT. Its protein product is CASSPPGEGPTNTEAFF.

This CDR3 is CASSPGTSGYGDEQYF. The CDR3, as DNA: TGTGCCAGCAGTCCAGGGACTAGCGGTTACGGGGACGAGCAGTACTTC. The chain carries TRBV27 and TRBJ2-7; 11 bases are shared with TRBD2. The trim removed 5 bases at V and 5 bases at J, leaving 11 bases unmatched. CDR3 length equals 16 residues. Looked up from germline, CDR1 is MNHEY and CDR2 is SMNVEV (reference sequence).

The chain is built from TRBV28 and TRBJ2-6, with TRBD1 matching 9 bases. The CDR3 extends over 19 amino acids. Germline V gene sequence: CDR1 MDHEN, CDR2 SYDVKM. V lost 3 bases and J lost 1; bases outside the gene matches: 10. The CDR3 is CASSFLFGTGTSGANVLTF. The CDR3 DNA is TGTGCCAGCAGTTTTTTATTCGGGACAGGGACATCTGGGGCCAACGTCCTGACTTTC.

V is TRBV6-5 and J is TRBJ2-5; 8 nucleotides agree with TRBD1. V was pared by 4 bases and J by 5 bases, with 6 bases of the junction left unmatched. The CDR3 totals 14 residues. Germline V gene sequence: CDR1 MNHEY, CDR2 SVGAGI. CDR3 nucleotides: TGTGCCAGCAGTTCCACAGGGGGAGTGGAGACCCAGTACTTC. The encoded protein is CASSSTGGVETQYF.